This T cell receptor (beta chain) was recovered during a study of cytomegalovirus exposure and HLA in healthy donors. Study results and caveats: Later analysis suggested links between common viral pathogens and several top significant clusters. It was reported that TCR beta sequences correctly inferred the HLA-A and HLA-B alleles for most subjects.

Unrecorded immune exposures were likely, despite nominal health at sampling. CDR1 is SGHRS, CDR2 YFSETQ, per germline. The V end lost 2 bases, the J end lost 2 bases, and 8 bases lay between the germline ends. CDR3 length equals 14 residues. The primer mix had 60 Vbeta and 13 Jbeta primers. As originally analysed: Unique TCR beta chains totaled some 81 million in a later count, with some 10 million of them shared. Generated by immunoSEQ multiplex PCR, the TCRdb table keeps only in-frame clones and is missing some. That table is the source of V, J and clone size, and D and trimming were worked out from the DNA. This sample has about 110,000 clones, with around 85% found just once. The count of this clone is one. The antigen is unknown.

The V gene is TRBV5-1, the J gene TRBJ2-1, with D possibly matching TRBD1 (6 bases). This sequence originates from a man between 60 and 75 years old in good health and CMV-seronegative. The sequenced sample was PBMCs. CDR3 region: CASSFQGPYNEQFF. The CDR3 bases are TGCGCCAGCAGCTTTCAGGGGCCCTACAATGAGCAGTTCTTC.